One sample yielded the 2 T cell receptor beta chains listed below, sequenced in a study of blood T cells in healthy people across ages. Alongside a J-beta primer mix, a sample-barcoded 5' primer served in a second PCR lasting about 7 to 11 cycles. TCRdb independently ran MiXCR on the 5' RACE reads; one entry per CDR3 protein. Of 650,000 to 800,000 distinct CDR3 sequences in the sample, around two fifths were seen once. Input material: blood. The receptor source for this set is a man aged 55 to 70 in good health.

V is TRBV20-1 and J is TRBJ2-7; D possibly corresponds to TRBD1 (5 bases). Trimming cost V 2 bases and J 10 bases, with 15 bases left between them. Germline loops: CDR1 DFQATT, CDR2 SNEGSKA (reference sequence). The CDR3 sequence is 12 residues long. CDR3 sequence (DNA): TGCAGTGCTAGAAGGGGCCAAGAGGCCCAGTACTTC. Amino acids: CSARRGQEAQYF.

This clonotype was seen more than once but under ten times. This rearrangement joins TRBV7-9 to TRBJ1-2; D is perhaps TRBD1 (5 bases). There are 17 residues in the CDR3. The germline CDR1 and CDR2 sequences are SEHNR and FQNEAQ (reference sequence). V dropped 5 bases and J dropped 6 bases, with 25 bases sitting between them. CDR3 DNA: TGTGCCAGCAGCCCCAATCGGGACCCCCCAATTCGAGATGGCTACACCTTC. Translating gives CASSPNRDPPIRDGYTF.